Presented here are 9 T cell receptor beta chains from one specimen sequenced in a study of blood T cell repertoires in COVID-19 (dated by TCRdb to about 2020). Libraries were prepared through the immunoSEQ multiplex PCR assay. The immuneACCESS repertoire file appears here via TCRdb, limited to in-frame rearrangements. These files lack a portion of the clones; in checked studies, under half of the deficit traces to unresolved V genes, and the cause of the others is not known. The sample yields more than 75,000 clones; approximately 84% were counted once. In total, the top ten clones hold over 10% of the sample. The sample was peripheral blood. These receptors were taken from a human donor in a cohort sampled during active COVID-19.

The chain has TRBV9 and TRBJ2-7, with unresolved D. CDR3 length: 15 amino acids. Deletions cut 2 bases from V and 0 bases from J, with 12 bases between. CDR1 is SGDLS and CDR2 is YYNGEE in the germline V gene. Here the CDR3 DNA reads TGTGCCAGCAGCGTCAGGCCTTCCGCCTCCTACGAGCAGTACTTC. This encodes CASSVRPSASYEQYF.

V usage is TRBV6-1 and J usage is TRBJ2-1; weak D call: TRBD1 (7 bases). The V gene lost 7 bases and the J gene lost 7 bases, with 26 bases spanning the gap. Per the germline V gene, CDR1 is MNHNS and CDR2 is SASEGT. This CDR3 has 17 residues. DNA of the CDR3: TGTGCCAGCACTAAAGCCGCGACAGGGACTCTAGGTAATGAGCAGTTCTTC. Translated, it gives CASTKAATGTLGNEQFF.

The chain recombines TRBV12-3 or TRBV12-4 with TRBJ1-2; 8 positions agree with TRBD1. This CDR3 comprises 12 residues. V trimming: 6 bases; J trimming: 4 bases; junction bases outside the gene matches: 1. The CDR3 DNA reads TGTGCCAGCAGGACAGGGGCCTATGGCTACACCTTC. Protein sequence: CASRTGAYGYTF.

The rearrangement links TRBV3-1 (or the pseudogene TRBV3-2) to TRBJ1-1; 7 bases agree with TRBD1. The V and J ends lost 6 bases and 4 bases, in that order; junction bases with no gene match: 11. Germline assignment: CDR1 LGHDT and CDR2 YNNKEL (reference sequence). The CDR3 loop spans 15 amino acids. CDR3: CASRHDRVKGTEAFF. The CDR3 DNA is TGTGCCAGCAGACACGACAGGGTGAAGGGCACTGAAGCTTTCTTT.

The rearrangement uses TRBV7-2 and TRBJ2-3, with D possibly being TRBD2 (6 bases). The V gene lost 3 bases and the J gene lost 4 bases, with 11 bases spanning the gap. Germline lookup yields CDR1 SGHTA and CDR2 FQGNSA. The CDR3 runs 14 residues. CDR3 amino acids: CASSLGGASDTQYF. The CDR3 coding sequence is TGTGCCAGCAGCTTGGGCGGGGCCTCAGATACGCAGTATTTT.

J is TRBJ2-5 and V is TRBV6-5, with D possibly matching TRBD1 (6 bases). V lost 1 base and J 4 bases, leaving 16 bases between the germline ends. The CDR3 has 16 amino acids. CDR1 and CDR2 (germline): MNHEY, SVGAGI. The CDR3, as DNA: TGTGCCAGCAGTTACTTGGGGGCCCTGGGGTCAGAGACCCAGTACTTC. Translation gives CASSYLGALGSETQYF.

There are a few counts of this clone. The genes are TRBV6-4 and TRBJ2-7; a weak D match, TRBD1 (5 bases). Per germline, CDR1 MRHNA and CDR2 SNTAGT. The CDR3 is 14 amino acids. The ends were cut back, 2 bases at V and 4 bases at J, with 12 bases in the middle. CDR3 sequence reads: CASSDEQAYYEQYF. The CDR3 DNA follows: TGTGCCAGCAGTGACGAACAGGCCTATTACGAGCAGTACTTC.

J is TRBJ2-3 and V is TRBV10-1, with TRBD1 identical over 9 bases. CDR3 length equals 15 residues. The V segment lost 6 bases and the J segment 2 bases; nucleotides outside the gene matches: 6. Germline V gene data show CDR1 as WNHNN and CDR2 as SYGVQD (reference sequence). The DNA for the CDR3 is TGCGCCAGCAGCCGAGGGACAGGGCCCACAGATACGCAGTATTTT. Translation: CASSRGTGPTDTQYF.

The chain couples TRBV11-2 to TRBJ2-3; 9 bases match TRBD1. The J segment lost 3 bases and the V segment lost 1 base, leaving 5 bases of the junction unmatched. In germline, CDR1 is SGHAT, CDR2 FQNNGV. The CDR3 runs to 16 residues. CDR3 coding DNA: TGTGCCAGCAGCTTAGGTTGGGGGACAGGGACAGATACGCAGTATTTT. Protein: CASSLGWGTGTDTQYF.